These 32 T cell receptor beta chains originate from one sample sequenced in a study of neoadjuvant anti-PD-1 for oral cavity cancer. TCRdb's table, derived via immunoSEQ multiplex PCR, lists solely in-frame clones and lacks some. The sample comprises about 72,000 clones, 83% of which are singletons, and 3% to 3.5% rests with the top ten. The material sequenced was PBMCs, taken before nivolumab (anti-PD-1) treatment. These receptors came from a person aged 35-80 years with oral cavity squamous cell carcinoma.

The V gene is TRBV12-5, the J gene TRBJ2-5, with 9 bases aligning to TRBD2. The CDR3 is 16 residues long. Germline V gene data show CDR1 as LGHNT and CDR2 as FRNRAP. With V trimmed by 6 bases and J by 5 bases, 13 bases remained unmatched. This CDR3 is CASGAGVGGGEETQYF. Written as DNA, the CDR3 is TGTGCTAGTGGCGCGGGTGTCGGCGGGGGGGAGGAGACCCAGTACTTC.

This clone was seen only once. The V and J genes are TRBV19 and TRBJ1-2; 7 bases are a match to TRBD1. Losses at the gene ends were 5 bases for V and 5 bases for J; bases not matched to a gene: 5. The CDR3 is 13 amino acids. Germline V gene sequence: CDR1 LNHDA, CDR2 SQIVND (reference sequence). This chain's CDR3 is CASSGGTVYGYTF. The CDR3 DNA reads TGTGCCAGTAGTGGCGGGACAGTTTATGGCTACACCTTC.

This chain joins TRBV27 and TRBJ2-7; TRBD1 agrees at 9 bases. V lost 10 bases and J lost 5; bases outside the gene matches: 9. The CDR3 is 13 residues long. The germline V gene has CDR1 MNHEY and CDR2 SMNVEV (reference sequence). The CDR3 DNA reads as TGTGCCACCGAACAGGGGGCGGACAACGAGCAGTACTTC. Translation: CATEQGADNEQYF.

J is TRBJ1-1 and V is TRBV7-6; perhaps TRBD1 as D (6 bases). From germline, CDR1 is SGHVS and CDR2 FNYEAQ. V shed 5 bases and J shed 1 base, with 11 bases lying between them. This CDR3 has 14 residues. This chain's CDR3 is CASSASTGNTEAFF. The CDR3 region has the DNA TGTGCCAGCAGCGCGTCGACAGGGAACACTGAAGCTTTCTTT.

The chain recombines TRBV6-5 with TRBJ1-1; 7 positions agree with TRBD1. The CDR3 is 14 amino acids. From germline, CDR1 is MNHEY and CDR2 SVGAGI. The trim removed 6 bases at V and 5 bases at J, leaving 9 bases unmatched. The CDR3 DNA reads TGTGCCAGCAGAAGTCGGACAGGTAGTACTGAAGCTTTCTTT. Protein: CASRSRTGSTEAFF.

In its sample, this clone was seen once. This sequence joins TRBV5-1 and TRBJ1-6; TRBD1 matches 7 bases. The CDR3 has 16 amino acids. CDR1 and CDR2 (germline): SGHRS, YFSETQ. With 4 bases clipped from V and 5 bases from J, the junction kept 9 bases outside the gene matches. The CDR3 DNA follows: TGCGCCAGCAGCCCTGAGACAGGGTTTCATAATTCACCCCTCCACTTT. Protein product: CASSPETGFHNSPLHF.

This clone was detected once. CDR3 in amino acids: CASSFSVSSYNEQFF. The CDR3 coding sequence is TGTGCCAGCAGCTTTAGTGTTAGCTCCTACAATGAGCAGTTCTTC. The V call is TRBV7-9, the J call TRBJ2-1; D uncertain. Germline lookup yields CDR1 SEHNR and CDR2 FQNEAQ (reference sequence). The V end was cut by 3 bases, the J end by 0 bases, with 9 bases between. This CDR3 spans 15 amino acids.

The genes are TRBV4-1 and TRBJ1-1; possible D gene TRBD1, 6 bases. Looked up from germline, CDR1 is MGHRA and CDR2 is YSYEKL. This CDR3 spans 16 amino acids. The V gene lost 1 base and the J gene lost 0 bases, with 12 bases spanning the gap. In DNA, the CDR3 is TGCGCCAGCAGCCAAGTGGGGGCTTGGATGAACACTGAAGCTTTCTTT. Protein: CASSQVGAWMNTEAFF.

V gene TRBV7-3 combines with J gene TRBJ2-7; TRBD1 or TRBD2 may be the D gene (5 bases each). Trimming took off 5 bases at V and 4 bases at J, with 18 bases between the two ends. Germline V gene data show CDR1 as SGHTA and CDR2 as FQGTGA. The CDR3 loop spans 15 amino acids. In DNA, the CDR3 is TGTGCCAGCAGCCCATCGCCGGGACCGTGGTACGAGCAGTACTTC. Protein product: CASSPSPGPWYEQYF. The variable domain in full, completed from reference TRBV7-3 and TRBJ2-7, reads GAGVSQTPSNKVTEKGKYVELRCDPISGHTALYWYRQSLGQGPEFLIYFQGTGAADDSGLPNDRFFAVRPEGSVSTLKIQRTERGDSAVYLCASSPSPGPWYEQYFGPGTRLTVT.

The chain employs TRBV5-6 and TRBJ1-5; D is uncertain. The CDR3 is 14 amino acids. CDR1 and CDR2 from the germline V gene are SGHDT and YYEEEE. Trimming pared 1 base from V and 11 bases from J, leaving 16 bases between. The CDR3 protein is CASSLYGVGIAQHF. CDR3 nucleotide sequence: TGTGCCAGCAGCTTGTACGGGGTCGGTATAGCCCAGCATTTT.

The chain is built from TRBV11-2 and TRBJ2-1; tentatively, D is TRBD2 (6 bases). Per the germline V gene, CDR1 is SGHAT and CDR2 is FQNNGV. V lost 1 base, J lost 4 bases, and 14 bases lay in between. CDR3 length: 16 amino acids. The CDR3 here is CASSLGWRGRYNEQFF. The CDR3 nucleotides are TGTGCCAGCAGCTTAGGATGGCGGGGCCGGTACAATGAGCAGTTCTTC. Complete variable domain (other parts from reference TRBV11-2 and TRBJ2-1): EAGVAQSPRYKIIEKRQSVAFWCNPISGHATLYWYQQILGQGPKLLIQFQNNGVVDDSQLPKDRFSAERLKGVDSTLKIQPAKLEDSAVYLCASSLGWRGRYNEQFFGPGTRLTVL.

This clone was seen only a few times. The rearrangement uses TRBV30 and TRBJ1-1; no clear D gene. This CDR3 comprises 13 residues. Germline lookup yields CDR1 GTSNPN and CDR2 SVGIG (reference sequence). Trimming pared 4 bases from V and 0 bases from J, leaving 9 bases between. Here the CDR3 reads CAWIGSLNTEAFF. DNA for the CDR3: TGTGCCTGGATTGGCAGCTTGAACACTGAAGCTTTCTTT.

This clone is labeled as medium-sized. The gene calls are TRBV7-9 and TRBJ2-7, with TRBD2 matching 7 bases. CDR1 and CDR2 (germline): SEHNR, FQNEAQ (reference sequence). This CDR3 has 12 residues. J was trimmed by 6 bases and V by 7 bases; bases with no gene match: 6. The CDR3 sequence is CASTGSGGEQYF. The CDR3 region has the DNA TGTGCCAGCACCGGATCGGGAGGCGAGCAGTACTTC.

V gene TRBV5-4 combines with J gene TRBJ1-1; TRBD1 agrees at 9 bases. Unmatched junction bases numbered 7, after V lost 4 bases and J lost 0 bases. The CDR3 extends over 16 amino acids. Germline CDR1 is SGHNT and CDR2 is YYREEE (reference sequence). CDR3 region: CASSPQGAFMNTEAFF. The CDR3 nucleotides are TGTGCCAGCAGCCCACAGGGGGCGTTCATGAACACTGAAGCTTTCTTT.

This clone has only a few counts. The DNA for the CDR3 is TGTGCCTGGAGGGGCCAGGGCGGAGGCTACACCTTC. Translation gives CAWRGQGGGYTF. The V gene is TRBV30, the J gene TRBJ1-2; tentatively, D is TRBD1 (5 bases). The CDR3 totals 12 residues. Per germline, CDR1 GTSNPN and CDR2 SVGIG (reference sequence). Trimming cost V 3 bases and J 8 bases, with 13 bases left between them.

This sequence joins TRBV2 and TRBJ1-5; 8 bases match TRBD1. The germline gives CDR1 SNHLY, CDR2 FYNNEI. J was trimmed by 7 bases and V by 4 bases; bases with no gene match: 6. This CDR3 contains 14 residues. The CDR3 loop is CASSGTGRGQPQHF. The CDR3 bases are TGTGCCAGCAGTGGGACAGGGCGAGGACAGCCCCAGCATTTT.

The V and J genes are TRBV27 and TRBJ2-3; 7 positions agree with TRBD2. The germline gives CDR1 MNHEY, CDR2 SMNVEV (reference sequence). The CDR3 extends over 16 amino acids. Trimming at V came to 3 bases and at J to 0 bases, leaving 6 bases not matched to a gene. CDR3 sequence reads: CASSFLSGKSTDTQYF. The CDR3 DNA reads as TGTGCCAGCAGTTTTTTAAGCGGGAAGAGCACAGATACGCAGTATTTT.

The rearrangement links TRBV25-1 to TRBJ2-5; no clear D. With 4 bases removed from V and 6 bases from J, the gap between germline ends came to 6 bases. The germline gives CDR1 MGHDK, CDR2 SYGVNS. CDR3 length: 11 amino acids. DNA for the CDR3: TGTGCCAGCAGTGGACCTAAGACCCAGTACTTC. It encodes CASSGPKTQYF.

V is TRBV27 and J is TRBJ1-2; 12 bases match TRBD1. CDR3 length: 17 residues. V shed 2 bases and J 1 base; nucleotides not matched to a gene: 5. Germline V gene data show CDR1 as MNHEY and CDR2 as SMNVEV (reference sequence). CDR3 residues: CASSLKGQGAFNYGYTF. The CDR3 nucleotides are TGTGCCAGCAGTTTAAAGGGACAGGGGGCCTTTAACTATGGCTACACCTTC.

The chain recombines TRBV9 with TRBJ1-1; D not certain. Germline lookup yields CDR1 SGDLS and CDR2 YYNGEE. The CDR3 loop spans 14 amino acids. V gave up 2 bases and J gave up 2 bases, with 10 bases separating them. The CDR3 is CASSVAGDNTEAFF. Written as DNA, the CDR3 is TGTGCCAGCAGCGTCGCAGGAGATAACACTGAAGCTTTCTTT.

This sequence joins TRBV11-3 and TRBJ2-3; 10 bases match TRBD1. The CDR3 is made up of 14 amino acids. Germline V gene lookup returns CDR1 SGHNT and CDR2 YENEEA. V lost 5 bases, J lost 5 bases, and 4 bases stayed unmatched. The CDR3 sequence is CASSDRGRGDTQYF. In nucleotides, the CDR3 is TGTGCCAGCAGCGACAGGGGGCGAGGAGATACGCAGTATTTT.

The rearrangement links TRBV20-1 to TRBJ2-5; D remains unclear. The germline gives CDR1 DFQATT, CDR2 SNEGSKA (reference sequence). V shed 6 bases and J shed 4 bases, with 9 bases lying between them. This CDR3 has 11 amino acids. CDR3 DNA sequence: TGCAGTGCCGCATTAGGAGAGACCCAGTACTTC. Its protein is CSAALGETQYF.

This clone was detected only a few times. The genes are TRBV4-1 and TRBJ1-1; tentative D call: TRBD1 (5 bases). The CDR3 sequence is 15 residues long. The germline gives CDR1 MGHRA, CDR2 YSYEKL. V lost 1 base, J lost 2 bases, and 11 bases lay in between. CDR3 nucleotide sequence: TGCGCCAGCAGCCAAGTGTTGAGGGGTAACACTGAAGCTTTCTTT. Its protein is CASSQVLRGNTEAFF.

The CDR3 loop is CSVARRNEQFF. CDR3 DNA sequence: TGCAGCGTTGCTAGGAGGAATGAGCAGTTCTTC. The chain uses TRBV29-1 and TRBJ2-1; D perhaps matches TRBD2 (5 bases). The CDR3 length is 11 residues. Deletions cut 4 bases from V and 7 bases from J, with 8 bases between. Germline assignment: CDR1 SQVTM and CDR2 ANQGSEA.

This clone was detected once. V gene TRBV2 combines with J gene TRBJ1-5; 10 bases agree with TRBD1. Germline V gene lookup returns CDR1 SNHLY and CDR2 FYNNEI. This CDR3 contains 18 residues. V gave up 5 bases and J gave up 3 bases; unmatched junction bases: 13. Written as DNA, the CDR3 is TGTGCCAGCAGTCTACCGGGACAGGGGTCGAGTAACAATCAGCCCCAGCATTTT. Its translation: CASSLPGQGSSNNQPQHF.

V gene TRBV19 combines with J gene TRBJ2-3, with D uncertain. The V end was cut by 0 bases, the J end by 4 bases, with 2 bases between. The CDR3 is made up of 12 amino acids. Germline lookup yields CDR1 LNHDA and CDR2 SQIVND (reference sequence). The CDR3 DNA follows: TGTGCCAGTAGTATAGAGGCAGATACGCAGTATTTT. Its translation is CASSIEADTQYF.

The chain couples TRBV7-8 to TRBJ1-3; D not resolved. The CDR3 runs to 14 residues. Germline-derived CDR1 and CDR2 are SGHVS and FQNEAQ. Trimming cost V 5 bases and J 0 bases, with 8 bases left between them. The CDR3 here is CASSPQFSGNTIYF. The CDR3 DNA sequence: TGTGCCAGCAGCCCACAGTTCTCTGGAAACACCATATATTTT.

The chain has TRBV9 and TRBJ1-3; D is unresolved. V lost 3 bases and J 0 bases, leaving 7 bases between the germline ends. CDR1 SGDLS and CDR2 YYNGEE come from the germline V gene. This CDR3 is 14 amino acids long. The CDR3 sequence: CASSGRNSGNTIYF. The DNA of the CDR3 is TGTGCCAGCAGCGGCAGGAACTCTGGAAACACCATATATTTT.

This clone was counted between two and nine times. This chain links TRBV7-9 with TRBJ1-2, with D possibly matching TRBD1 (5 bases). Germline lookup yields CDR1 SEHNR and CDR2 FQNEAQ (reference sequence). The CDR3 has 15 amino acids. Trimming cost V 3 bases and J 1 base, with 12 bases left between them. CDR3 sequence: CASSFDSVFNYGYTF. CDR3 DNA sequence: TGTGCCAGCAGCTTCGACAGTGTCTTTAACTATGGCTACACCTTC.

The rearrangement links TRBV20-1 to TRBJ1-1; unclear D gene. Trimming removed 6 bases from V and 11 bases from J, with 7 bases in between. Germline V gene lookup returns CDR1 DFQATT and CDR2 SNEGSKA (reference sequence). The CDR3 spans 8 residues. Here the CDR3 reads CSAPPAFF. The CDR3 DNA follows: TGCAGTGCCCCCCCGGCTTTCTTT.

The CDR3 DNA reads as TGTGCCAGCAGCTTGACAGGAGCTCAAGGCACAGATACGCAGTATTTT. This gives the protein CASSLTGAQGTDTQYF. V gene TRBV7-3 combines with J gene TRBJ2-3; a weak D match, TRBD1 (6 bases). The length of the CDR3 is 16 residues. V lost 3 bases and J lost 1, with 14 bases in between. Germline V CDR1 and CDR2: SGHTA, FQGTGA. Based on the CDR3 plus reference TRBV7-3 and TRBJ2-3, the full variable domain is GAGVSQTPSNKVTEKGKYVELRCDPISGHTALYWYRQSLGQGPEFLIYFQGTGAADDSGLPNDRFFAVRPEGSVSTLKIQRTERGDSAVYLCASSLTGAQGTDTQYFGPGTRLTVL.

This clone appeared a single time. The chain recombines TRBV19 with TRBJ1-2; tentative D call: TRBD1 (6 bases). In germline, CDR1 is LNHDA, CDR2 SQIVND (reference sequence). The CDR3 length is 17 residues. V was pared by 7 bases and J by 6 bases, with 27 bases between. Written as DNA, the CDR3 is TGTGCCAGTACCAGGGGTATTGCCAGGGGAGGAAATCATGGCTACACCTTC. This gives the protein CASTRGIARGGNHGYTF. Looking up the rest from reference TRBV19 and TRBJ1-2 gives the full variable domain: DGGITQSPKYLFRKEGQNVTLSCEQNLNHDAMYWYRQDPGQGLRLIYYSQIVNDFQKGDIAEGYSVSREKKESFPLTVTSAQKNPTAFYLCASTRGIARGGNHGYTFGSGTRLTVV.